This entry lists 20 T cell receptor beta chains sequenced from one sample in a study of T cells after yellow fever vaccination. TCRdb redid the calling of the 5' RACE reads with MiXCR, one entry per CDR3 protein. Among a few hundred thousand distinct CDR3 sequences, less than 9.5% were seen once, and the ten largest hold roughly a sixth. Sequenced material: PBMCs, taken about 49 days after the first yellow fever vaccination. The receptors were sampled from a man aged 18 to 30 who received the YFV17D yellow fever vaccine.

This clonotype was picked up many times. The chain carries TRBV5-1 and TRBJ2-5; D is unclear. Germline V CDR1 and CDR2: SGHRS, YFSETQ. The CDR3 is 14 amino acids. V lost 5 bases and J 4 bases, leaving 15 bases between the germline ends. CDR3 in DNA: TGCGCCAGCAGTCCCAATTCCCCCCCAGAGACCCAGTACTTC. The encoded protein is CASSPNSPPETQYF.

The rearrangement joins TRBV7-7 to TRBJ2-7; D unclear. The germline V gene has CDR1 SSHAT and CDR2 FNYEAQ (reference sequence). Trimming took 1 base from V and 2 from J, leaving 12 bases between them. CDR3 size: 15 residues. CDR3 sequence: CASSLGHNVAYEQYF. The CDR3 DNA is TGTGCCAGCAGCTTAGGCCACAATGTGGCCTACGAGCAGTACTTC.

The chain is built from TRBV10-2 and TRBJ1-1, with D unclear. V was trimmed by 3 bases and J by 6 bases, leaving 14 bases between them. CDR1 is WSHSY and CDR2 is SAAADI in the germline V gene. CDR3 length equals 14 residues. The CDR3 nucleotides read TGCGCCAGCAGTGAACAAAGGTTGGGATCTGAAGCTTTCTTT. Its translation is CASSEQRLGSEAFF.

The rearrangement joins TRBV6-5 to TRBJ1-1; weak D call: TRBD1 (6 bases). Trimming cost V 0 bases and J 7 bases, with 12 bases left between them. CDR1 MNHEY and CDR2 SVGAGI come from the germline V gene. This CDR3 is built from 14 residues. The CDR3 DNA follows: TGTGCCAGCAGTTACTCCGGCAGGGGCTATGAAGCTTTCTTT. Protein product: CASSYSGRGYEAFF.

V gene TRBV20-1 combines with J gene TRBJ1-2, with D uncertain. The CDR3 totals 13 residues. Germline V gene sequence: CDR1 DFQATT, CDR2 SNEGSKA (reference sequence). V gave up 3 bases and J gave up 5 bases, with 13 bases separating them. The CDR3 loop reads CSASLSSPYGYTF. CDR3 in DNA: TGCAGTGCTAGTTTATCGAGTCCGTATGGCTACACCTTC.

This clonotype was seen a handful of times. CDR3 sequence: CSARNWKTQYF. The CDR3 DNA reads as TGCAGTGCTAGGAATTGGAAGACCCAGTACTTC. The chain employs TRBV20-1 and TRBJ2-5, with D uncertain. Germline V lookup: CDR1 DFQATT, CDR2 SNEGSKA (reference sequence). V gave up 3 bases and J gave up 6 bases, with 8 bases separating them. This CDR3 spans 11 amino acids.

This clonotype was detected a few times. The genes are TRBV5-5 and TRBJ2-7, with 10 bases identical to TRBD1. In germline, CDR1 is SGHKS, CDR2 YYEKEE (reference sequence). The J segment lost 3 bases and the V segment lost 4 bases, leaving 4 bases of the junction unmatched. The CDR3 sequence is 14 residues long. As DNA, the CDR3 is TGTGCCAGCAGCGCGGGACAGGGGCTCTACGAGCAGTACTTC. Its translation: CASSAGQGLYEQYF. Complete variable domain (other parts from reference TRBV5-5 and TRBJ2-7): DAGVTQSPTHLIKTRGQQVTLRCSPISGHKSVSWYQQVLGQGPQFIFQYYEKEERGRGNFPDRFSARQFPNYSSELNVNALLLGDSALYLCASSAGQGLYEQYFGPGTRLTVT.

The V call is TRBV7-8, the J call TRBJ2-2; TRBD1 matches at 8 bases. Germline V gene lookup returns CDR1 SGHVS and CDR2 FQNEAQ. V was pared by 5 bases and J by 5 bases, with 7 bases of the junction left unmatched. The CDR3 is 15 amino acids. CDR3 residues: CASSPRTGRTGELFF. The CDR3 DNA reads as TGTGCCAGCAGCCCTAGGACAGGGAGGACCGGGGAGCTGTTTTTT. Supplemented by reference TRBV7-8 and TRBJ2-2, the full variable domain reads GAGVSQSPRYKVAKRGQDVALRCDPISGHVSLFWYQQALGQGPEFLTYFQNEAQLDKSGLPSDRFFAERPEGSVSTLKIQRTQQEDSAVYLCASSPRTGRTGELFFGEGSRLTVL.

The V and J genes are TRBV6-5 and TRBJ1-2; 9 nucleotides match TRBD1. CDR3 length: 17 amino acids. V shed 4 bases and J 8 bases; nucleotides not matched to a gene: 17. Germline CDR1 and CDR2: MNHEY and SVGAGI. The CDR3 reads CASSFTQGATSPGGYTF. CDR3 bases: TGTGCCAGCAGTTTTACACAGGGGGCGACAAGTCCGGGCGGCTACACCTTC.

The chain couples TRBV5-6 to TRBJ1-2; no clear D gene. Per germline, CDR1 SGHDT and CDR2 YYEEEE. This CDR3 contains 15 residues. V lost 4 bases, J lost 1 base, and 14 bases lay in between. CDR3 loop: CASSGSSMINYGYTF. The CDR3 nucleotides read TGTGCCAGCAGCGGGTCGTCGATGATTAACTATGGCTACACCTTC.

V and J are TRBV12-5 and TRBJ1-1; D may be TRBD1 (5 bases). The CDR3 length is 12 residues. V lost 11 bases and J 1 base, leaving 11 bases between the germline ends. Germline lookup yields CDR1 LGHNT and CDR2 FRNRAP. CDR3: CAGARANTEAFF. CDR3 sequence (DNA): TGTGCTGGGGCCAGAGCGAACACTGAAGCTTTCTTT.

The chain couples TRBV4-3 to TRBJ1-3; D unresolved. In germline, CDR1 is LGHNA, CDR2 YSLEER. The CDR3 length is 17 residues. The V gene lost 7 bases and the J gene lost 4 bases, with 23 bases spanning the gap. The CDR3 DNA sequence: TGCGCCAGCATAAAAAACAACGGGCCTCAGCCAGGAAACACCATATATTTT. It translates to CASIKNNGPQPGNTIYF.

This clonotype has only a few counts. The rearrangement uses TRBV20-1 and TRBJ2-5; D is unclear. Germline values: CDR1 DFQATT, CDR2 SNEGSKA (reference sequence). Trimming took off 5 bases at V and 1 base at J, with 5 bases between the two ends. This CDR3 is 11 amino acids long. The CDR3 protein is CSASPQETQYF. In DNA form, the CDR3 reads TGCAGTGCTTCCCCCCAAGAGACCCAGTACTTC.

This clonotype has more than one count but fewer than ten. The genes are TRBV15 and TRBJ2-4; maybe TRBD1 (7 bases). CDR1 is LNHNV, CDR2 YYDKDF, per germline (reference sequence). Trimming left V 4 bases short and J 4 bases short, with 14 bases between. CDR3 length: 15 residues. The chain's CDR3 is CATSIGGTEKNIQYF. The CDR3 DNA sequence: TGTGCCACCAGCATTGGGGGGACAGAGAAAAACATTCAGTACTTC.

In its sample, this clonotype was seen a few times. DNA for the CDR3: TGCGCCAGCAGCCTAAGGGGACTAGTGGAAGAGACCCAGTACTTC. Encoded protein: CASSLRGLVEETQYF. V usage is TRBV5-1 and J usage is TRBJ2-5; 8 bases match TRBD2. Germline loops: CDR1 SGHRS, CDR2 YFSETQ. V was clipped by 4 bases and J by 3 bases; unmatched bases: 8. The CDR3 runs 15 residues.

This clonotype was counted ten times or more. J is TRBJ2-2 and V is TRBV11-2; TRBD1 aligns across 7 bases. The V gene end was trimmed by 2 bases and the J gene end by 1 base; junction bases not matched to a gene: 1. This CDR3 contains 15 residues. From germline, CDR1 is SGHAT and CDR2 FQNNGV. CDR3 sequence reads: CASSLWTGNTGELFF. CDR3 bases: TGTGCCAGCAGCTTATGGACAGGGAACACCGGGGAGCTGTTTTTT.

This clonotype has a handful of counts. The CDR3: CASSEVAYTF. The CDR3 DNA reads as TGTGCCAGCAGTGAAGTGGCCTACACCTTC. The J gene is TRBJ1-2, the V gene TRBV2; no definite D call. This CDR3 is built from 10 residues. Trimming removed 1 base from V and 10 bases from J, with 4 bases in between. Germline CDR1 SNHLY, CDR2 FYNNEI.

This clonotype was seen more than once but under ten times. The chain combines TRBV10-2 with TRBJ1-2, with D unclear. Germline loops: CDR1 WSHSY, CDR2 SAAADI. This CDR3 is built from 14 residues. V shed 3 bases and J shed 5 bases, with 13 bases lying between them. The DNA of the CDR3 is TGCGCCAGCAGTGACGCGCGGATGATATATGGCTACACCTTC. It codes for CASSDARMIYGYTF.

The table lists this clonotype with many counts. The V and J genes are TRBV7-9 and TRBJ2-1, with a tentative D call TRBD2 (6 bases). The germline V gene has CDR1 SEHNR and CDR2 FQNEAQ (reference sequence). This CDR3 spans 13 amino acids. Trimming stripped 5 bases from V and 9 bases from J, with 14 bases between. CDR3 nucleotides: TGTGCCAGCAGCCGCCCTTCCGGGGGTGAGCAGTTCTTC. It specifies CASSRPSGGEQFF.

This clonotype showed up just a few times. The rearrangement joins TRBV20-1 to TRBJ2-4; 9 bases align to TRBD1. With 1 base clipped from V and 7 bases from J, the junction kept 8 bases outside the gene matches. The CDR3 totals 15 residues. CDR1 and CDR2 from the germline V gene are DFQATT and SNEGSKA (reference sequence). The CDR3 spells CSARVTGTGSNIQYF. The DNA of the CDR3 is TGCAGTGCTAGAGTCACCGGGACAGGGTCCAACATTCAGTACTTC.